Sequencing of this T cell receptor beta chain was carried out in a study of OX40 agonist ivuxolimab in advanced cancers. CDR3 size: 14 residues. Germline CDR1 and CDR2: ENHRY and SYGVKD. The V end lost 0 bases, the J end lost 8 bases, and 11 bases lay between the germline ends. Profiling relied on immunoSEQ multiplex PCR, and the TCRdb table lists in-frame clones only, not all of them. The sample holds about 80,000 clones; more than 90% are singletons and the top ten take roughly 5%. Sequencing used CD4+ or CD8+ T cells sorted from blood, obtained in a trial of the OX40 agonist ivuxolimab. V is TRBV10-3 and J is TRBJ2-1; D possibly corresponds to TRBD2 (6 bases). The sequence came from an adult with an advanced solid tumor such as melanoma, head and neck, liver or kidney cancer. CDR3 amino acids: CAISESGGIDEQFF. The CDR3 DNA is TGTGCCATCAGTGAGTCAGGAGGGATCGATGAGCAGTTCTTC.